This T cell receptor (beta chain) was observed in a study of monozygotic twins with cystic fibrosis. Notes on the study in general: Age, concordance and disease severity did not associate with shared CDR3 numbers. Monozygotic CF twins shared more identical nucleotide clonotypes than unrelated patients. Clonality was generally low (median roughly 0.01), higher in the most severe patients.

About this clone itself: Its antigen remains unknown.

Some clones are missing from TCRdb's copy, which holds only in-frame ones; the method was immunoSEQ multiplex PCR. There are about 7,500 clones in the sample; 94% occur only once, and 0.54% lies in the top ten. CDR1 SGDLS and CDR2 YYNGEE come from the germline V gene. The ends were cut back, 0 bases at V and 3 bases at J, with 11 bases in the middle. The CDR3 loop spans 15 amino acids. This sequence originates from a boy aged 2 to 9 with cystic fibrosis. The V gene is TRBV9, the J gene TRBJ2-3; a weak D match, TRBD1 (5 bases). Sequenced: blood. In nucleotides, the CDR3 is TGTGCCAGCAGCGTAGTAGGCGGACATACAGATACGCAGTATTTT. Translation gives CASSVVGGHTDTQYF.